The present T cell receptor beta chain was sequenced within a study of identical twins. General observations from the study: In zero-insertion analyses, partial confounding could arise from invariant MAIT and iNKT cells. It was out-of-frame TCR alpha sharing in monozygotic twins that models underestimated.

This clonotype was seen only a few times. Its antigen is unidentified. The germline V gene encodes CDR1 SGHTA and CDR2 FQGNSA. The CDR3 sequence is 15 residues long. V shed 1 base and J shed 2 bases, with 9 bases lying between them. Carrying unique molecular identifiers, the cDNA also gained a universal primer site through template switching. TCRdb processed the 5' RACE reads anew with MiXCR; each CDR3 protein has one entry. This repertoire shows about 660,000 distinct CDR3 sequences, more than 6.5% found once; its top ten account for 0.98%. These sequences were also reported in another study, on yellow fever vaccine responses in identical twins.

The TCR originated in a woman between 18 and 29 years old in good health. Sequenced sample: PBMCs. The chain has TRBV7-2 and TRBJ1-3; D remains unclear. The CDR3 coding sequence is TGTGCCAGCAGCTTAGATCCGGGGACTGGAAACACCATATATTTT. Its translation: CASSLDPGTGNTIYF.